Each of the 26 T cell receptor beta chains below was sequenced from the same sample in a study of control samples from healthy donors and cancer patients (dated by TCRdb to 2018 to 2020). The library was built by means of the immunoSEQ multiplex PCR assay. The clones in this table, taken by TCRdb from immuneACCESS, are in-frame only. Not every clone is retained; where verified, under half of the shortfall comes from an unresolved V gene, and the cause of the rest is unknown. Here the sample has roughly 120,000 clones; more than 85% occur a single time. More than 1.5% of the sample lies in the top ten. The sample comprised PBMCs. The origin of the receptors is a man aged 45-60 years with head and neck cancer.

The CDR3: CASGRPSYNEQFF. The CDR3 nucleotides read TGTGCCAGCGGGCGGCCCTCCTACAATGAGCAGTTCTTC. This chain joins TRBV12-3 or TRBV12-4 and TRBJ2-1; D is undetermined. Trimming took off 8 bases at V and 0 bases at J, with 8 bases between the two ends. The CDR3 contains 13 residues.

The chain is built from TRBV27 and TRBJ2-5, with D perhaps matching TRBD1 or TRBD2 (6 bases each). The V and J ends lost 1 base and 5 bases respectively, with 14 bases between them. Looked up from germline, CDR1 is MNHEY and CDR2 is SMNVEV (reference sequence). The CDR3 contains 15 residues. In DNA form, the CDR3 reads TGTGCCAGCAGTTTATTCGGTGGGGGGCGGGAGACCCAGTACTTC. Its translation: CASSLFGGGRETQYF.

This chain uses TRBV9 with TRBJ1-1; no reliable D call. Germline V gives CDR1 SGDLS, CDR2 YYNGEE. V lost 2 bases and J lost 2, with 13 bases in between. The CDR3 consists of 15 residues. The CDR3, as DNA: TGTGCCAGCAGCGTGGCCGAGACACTCAACACTGAAGCTTTCTTT. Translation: CASSVAETLNTEAFF.

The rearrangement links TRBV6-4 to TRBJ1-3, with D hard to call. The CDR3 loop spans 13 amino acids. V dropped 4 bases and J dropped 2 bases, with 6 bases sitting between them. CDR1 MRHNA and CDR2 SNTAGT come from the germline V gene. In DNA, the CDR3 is TGTGCCAGCAGTGTTGCCGCTGGAAACACCATATATTTT. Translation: CASSVAAGNTIYF.

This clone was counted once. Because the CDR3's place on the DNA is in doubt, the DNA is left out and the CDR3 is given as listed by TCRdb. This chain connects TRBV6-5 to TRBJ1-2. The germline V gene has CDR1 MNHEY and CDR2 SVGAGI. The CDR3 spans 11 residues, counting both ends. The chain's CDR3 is CASSFGDGYTF.

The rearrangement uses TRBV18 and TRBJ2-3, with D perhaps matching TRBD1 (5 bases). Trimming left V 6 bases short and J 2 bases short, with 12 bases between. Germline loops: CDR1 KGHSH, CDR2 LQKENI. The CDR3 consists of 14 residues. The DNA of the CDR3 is TGTGCCAGCTCGCTAGGGGTTGCCACAGATACGCAGTATTTT. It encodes CASSLGVATDTQYF.

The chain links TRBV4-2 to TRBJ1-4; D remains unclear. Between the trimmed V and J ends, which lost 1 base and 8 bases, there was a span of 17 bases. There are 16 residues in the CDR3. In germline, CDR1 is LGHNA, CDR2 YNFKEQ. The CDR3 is CASSQGLSGSSEKLFF. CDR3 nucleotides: TGTGCCAGCAGCCAAGGGCTTTCGGGCTCGTCAGAAAAACTGTTTTTT.

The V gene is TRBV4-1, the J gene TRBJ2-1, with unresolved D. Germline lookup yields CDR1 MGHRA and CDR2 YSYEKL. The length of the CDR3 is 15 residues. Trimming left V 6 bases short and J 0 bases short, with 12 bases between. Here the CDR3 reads CASRQLSGSYNEQFF. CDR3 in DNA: TGCGCCAGCAGACAACTTTCGGGCTCCTACAATGAGCAGTTCTTC.

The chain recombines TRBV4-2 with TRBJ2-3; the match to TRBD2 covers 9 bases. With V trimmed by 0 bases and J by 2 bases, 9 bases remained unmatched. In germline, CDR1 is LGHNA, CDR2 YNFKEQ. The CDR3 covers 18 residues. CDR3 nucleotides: TGTGCCAGCAGCCAAGATCTCCTTGCGGGGGGGCCCACAGATACGCAGTATTTT. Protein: CASSQDLLAGGPTDTQYF.

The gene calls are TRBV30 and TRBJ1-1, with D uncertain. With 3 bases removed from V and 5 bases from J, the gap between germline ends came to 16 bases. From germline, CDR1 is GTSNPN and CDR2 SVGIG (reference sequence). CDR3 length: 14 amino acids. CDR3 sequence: CAWRTPGLWTEAFF. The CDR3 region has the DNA TGTGCCTGGAGAACACCGGGCCTCTGGACTGAAGCTTTCTTT.

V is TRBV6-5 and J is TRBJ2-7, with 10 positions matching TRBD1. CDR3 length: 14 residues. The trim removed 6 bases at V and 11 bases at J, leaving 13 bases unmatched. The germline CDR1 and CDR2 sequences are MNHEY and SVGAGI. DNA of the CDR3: TGTGCCAGCAGGGACCCGATATTGGGGACAGGGGAGTACTTC. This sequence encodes CASRDPILGTGEYF.

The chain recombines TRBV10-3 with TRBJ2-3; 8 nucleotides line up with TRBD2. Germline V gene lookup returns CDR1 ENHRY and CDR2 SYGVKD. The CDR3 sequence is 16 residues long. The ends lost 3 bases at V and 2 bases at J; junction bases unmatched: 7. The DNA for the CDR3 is TGTGCCATCAGTGATGGAGCGGGAGACTTCACAGATACGCAGTATTTT. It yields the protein CAISDGAGDFTDTQYF.

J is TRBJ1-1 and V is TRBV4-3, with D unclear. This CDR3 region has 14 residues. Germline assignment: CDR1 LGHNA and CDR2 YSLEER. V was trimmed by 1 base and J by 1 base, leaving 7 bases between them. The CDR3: CASSQAPGNTEAFF. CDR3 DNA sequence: TGCGCCAGCAGCCAAGCTCCGGGGAACACTGAAGCTTTCTTT.

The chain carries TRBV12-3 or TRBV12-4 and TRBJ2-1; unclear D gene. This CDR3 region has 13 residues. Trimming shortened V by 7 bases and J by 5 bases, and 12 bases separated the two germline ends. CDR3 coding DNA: TGTGCCAGCACCCTCTTTGCCGACAATGAGCAGTTCTTC. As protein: CASTLFADNEQFF.

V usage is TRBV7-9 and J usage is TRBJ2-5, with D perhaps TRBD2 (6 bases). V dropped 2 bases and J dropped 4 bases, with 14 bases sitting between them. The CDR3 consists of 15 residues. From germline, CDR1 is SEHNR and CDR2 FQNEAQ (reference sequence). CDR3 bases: TGTGCCAGCAGCTTAATGCGGGGTGGGCGAGAGACCCAGTACTTC. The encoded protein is CASSLMRGGRETQYF.

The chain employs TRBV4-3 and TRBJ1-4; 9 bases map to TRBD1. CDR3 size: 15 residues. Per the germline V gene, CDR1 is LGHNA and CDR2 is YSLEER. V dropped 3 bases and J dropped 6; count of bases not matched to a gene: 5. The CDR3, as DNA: TGCGCCAGCAGCCAGGACAGGGGACGACATGAAAAACTGTTTTTT. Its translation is CASSQDRGRHEKLFF.

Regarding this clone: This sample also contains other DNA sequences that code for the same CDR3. The CDR3: CASSPTGNTEAFF. In DNA form, the CDR3 reads TGTGCCAGCTCACCTACAGGAAACACTGAAGCTTTCTTT. V usage is TRBV18 and J usage is TRBJ1-1; possible D gene TRBD1, 5 bases. V dropped 3 bases and J dropped 2 bases, with 7 bases sitting between them. Germline-derived CDR1 and CDR2 are KGHSH and LQKENI. The CDR3 consists of 13 residues.

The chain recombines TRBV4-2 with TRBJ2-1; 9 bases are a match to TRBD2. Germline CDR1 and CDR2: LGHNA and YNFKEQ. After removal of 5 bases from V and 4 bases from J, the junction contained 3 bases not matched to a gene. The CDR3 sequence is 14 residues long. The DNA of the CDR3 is TGTGCCAGCAGCGATAGCGGGGGTTACAATGAGCAGTTCTTC. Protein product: CASSDSGGYNEQFF.

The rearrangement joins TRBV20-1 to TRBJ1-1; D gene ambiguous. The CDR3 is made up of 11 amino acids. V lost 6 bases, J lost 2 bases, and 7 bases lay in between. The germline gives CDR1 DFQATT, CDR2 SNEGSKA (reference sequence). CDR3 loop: CSARENTEAFF. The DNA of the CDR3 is TGCAGTGCCCGGGAAAACACTGAAGCTTTCTTT.

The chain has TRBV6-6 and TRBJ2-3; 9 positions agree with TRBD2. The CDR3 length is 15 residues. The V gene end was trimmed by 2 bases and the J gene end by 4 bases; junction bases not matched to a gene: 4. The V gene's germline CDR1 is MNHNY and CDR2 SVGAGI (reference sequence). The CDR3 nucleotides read TGTGCCAGCAGTTACCTAGCGGGGAGCTCAGATACGCAGTATTTT. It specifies CASSYLAGSSDTQYF.

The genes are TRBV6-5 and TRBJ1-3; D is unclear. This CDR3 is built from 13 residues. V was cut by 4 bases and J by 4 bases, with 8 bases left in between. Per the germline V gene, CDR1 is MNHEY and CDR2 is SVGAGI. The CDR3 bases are TGTGCCAGCAGTTCCCCCCCCGGAAACACCATATATTTT. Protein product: CASSSPPGNTIYF.

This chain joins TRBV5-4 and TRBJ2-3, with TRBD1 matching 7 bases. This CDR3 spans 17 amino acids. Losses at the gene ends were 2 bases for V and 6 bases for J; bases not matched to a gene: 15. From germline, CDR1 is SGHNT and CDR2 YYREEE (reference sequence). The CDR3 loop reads CASSFRLGQASTDTQYF. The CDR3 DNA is TGTGCCAGCAGCTTTCGCCTCGGACAGGCATCCACGGATACGCAGTATTTT.

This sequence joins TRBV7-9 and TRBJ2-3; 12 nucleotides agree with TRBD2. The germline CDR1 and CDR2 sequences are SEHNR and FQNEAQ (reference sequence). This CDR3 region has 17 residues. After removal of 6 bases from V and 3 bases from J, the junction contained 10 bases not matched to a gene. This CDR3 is CASSPGRLAGATDTQYF. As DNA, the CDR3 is TGTGCCAGCAGTCCTGGCCGACTAGCGGGGGCGACAGATACGCAGTATTTT.

The CDR3 sequence is CASSTPWRSTDTQYF. The CDR3 DNA sequence: TGTGCCAGCAGTACCCCCTGGCGGAGCACAGATACGCAGTATTTT. J is TRBJ2-3 and V is TRBV6-5; the D is unclear. CDR3 length equals 15 residues. Germline lookup yields CDR1 MNHEY and CDR2 SVGAGI. V lost 5 bases, J lost 0 bases, and 12 bases lay in between.

Written as DNA, the CDR3 is TGTGCCAGCACCACCGAGGGCAGGGGCTATGGCTACACCTTC. This codes for CASTTEGRGYGYTF. This chain links TRBV6-6 with TRBJ1-2; TRBD1 is a possible D gene (6 bases). CDR3 size: 14 residues. Germline V lookup: CDR1 MNHNY, CDR2 SVGAGI (reference sequence). The ends were cut back, 7 bases at V and 4 bases at J, with 16 bases in the middle.

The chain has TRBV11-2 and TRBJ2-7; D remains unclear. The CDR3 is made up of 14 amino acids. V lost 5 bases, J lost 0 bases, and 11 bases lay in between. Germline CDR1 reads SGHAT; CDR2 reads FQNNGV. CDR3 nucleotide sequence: TGTGCCAGCAGCGCCGGCCCGCTCTCCTACGAGCAGTACTTC. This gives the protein CASSAGPLSYEQYF.